The subject of this entry is one TCR beta chain. Its antigen is not identified. The entry originates in a study of cytomegalovirus exposure and HLA in healthy donors. Overall study results and limits: One later analysis reportedly identified an Asian-associated ancestry cluster that showed fewer N-insertions than the roughly 600-donor mean. About 87% or about 30% of the time was how often most TCR beta V segments were productive, according to an earlier analysis. At a 0.05 false discovery rate, a later analysis found 16,951 TCR beta sequences to be associated with HLA alleles.

Healthy donors of bone marrow made up the group. 60 Vbeta and 13 Jbeta primers were used in PCR. Method: immunoSEQ multiplex PCR; TCRdb's copy keeps in-frame clones and lacks some. Altogether about 190,000 clones are present, around four fifths being singletons, with the ten largest covering under 2%. The length of the CDR3 is 15 residues. Germline lookup yields CDR1 SGHDT and CDR2 YYEEEE. V shed 3 bases, J shed 5 bases, and the junction held 8 bases outside the gene matches. The clonotype comes from a man aged 35-49 years in good health and CMV-seropositive. The rearrangement joins TRBV5-6 to TRBJ2-5; 9 positions match TRBD1. The sample comprised PBMCs. This CDR3 reads CASSSTGQGLETQYF. CDR3 DNA sequence: TGTGCCAGCAGCTCGACGGGACAGGGATTGGAGACCCAGTACTTC.